This passage covers 19 T cell receptor beta chains from one sample sequenced in a study of blood T cells in healthy people across ages. The authors ran a second PCR of 7 to 11 cycles using a sample-barcoded 5' primer and a J-beta primer mix. From the 5' RACE reads, TCRdb called clonotypes with MiXCR, one entry per CDR3 protein. Among hundreds of thousands of distinct CDR3 sequences, around 26% were seen once, and the ten largest hold 15% to 20%. Sequencing was carried out using blood. Receptor source: a woman at least 80 years old in good health.

As for this clonotype: A much bigger clone sits one base away, suggesting this may be a read error. J is TRBJ2-1 and V is TRBV5-1, with unresolved D. The DNA matches TRBJ2-7 better at its end, which makes the J call doubtful. Germline loops: CDR1 SGHRS, CDR2 YFSETQ. The CDR3 is 16 amino acids. Here the CDR3 reads CASSLVALGRYNEQYF. The DNA for the CDR3 is TGCGCCAGCAGCTTGGTGGCACTTGGACGCTACAATGAGCAGTACTTC.

The chain recombines TRBV16 with TRBJ1-6; TRBD1 might be the D (6 bases). V lost 4 bases and J 10 bases, leaving 17 bases between the germline ends. Germline V gene sequence: CDR1 KGHSY, CDR2 FQNENV. CDR3 size: 15 residues. CDR3 residues: CASSRPTGPSSPLHF. CDR3 in DNA: TGTGCCAGCAGCCGCCCGACAGGACCTTCCTCACCCCTCCACTTT.

The CDR3 region has the DNA TGCAGCGTTGCCCGGACTAGCGGGGCCAATGAGCAGTTCTTC. Encoded protein: CSVARTSGANEQFF. The rearrangement joins TRBV29-1 to TRBJ2-1; 12 nucleotides line up with TRBD2. The CDR3 loop spans 14 amino acids. The germline V gene has CDR1 SQVTM and CDR2 ANQGSEA. J gave up 6 bases and V 4 bases, and 4 bases lay outside the gene matches.

CDR3 sequence reads: CASSLFSGGSTGELFF. DNA of the CDR3: TGTGCCAGCAGCTTGTTCAGCGGGGGTAGTACCGGGGAGCTGTTTTTT. The chain joins TRBV7-9 to TRBJ2-2, with 8 nucleotides matching TRBD2. With 3 bases clipped from V and 5 bases from J, the junction kept 8 bases outside the gene matches. This CDR3 comprises 16 residues. Looked up from germline, CDR1 is SEHNR and CDR2 is FQNEAQ (reference sequence).

Details on this clonotype: Just one base apart from a much larger clone, this may be a read error. The chain has TRBV12-3 or TRBV12-4 and TRBJ2-1; tentatively, D is TRBD1 (5 bases). The CDR3 totals 14 residues. V dropped 2 bases and J dropped 6 bases, with 11 bases sitting between them. CDR3 loop: CASSLRQRCNEQFF. For the CDR3, the DNA is TGTGCCAGCAGTTTAAGACAGCGATGCAATGAGCAGTTCTTC.

The V and J genes are TRBV20-1 and TRBJ1-5, with D maybe TRBD1 (5 bases). The V end was cut by 1 base, the J end by 0 bases, with 13 bases between. Germline V gene data show CDR1 as DFQATT and CDR2 as SNEGSKA (reference sequence). The CDR3 length is 16 residues. The CDR3 nucleotides read TGCAGTGCTAGAGTCCTGGGGGTGGATAGCAATCAGCCCCAGCATTTT. Residues: CSARVLGVDSNQPQHF.

As for this clonotype: This may be a read error: a much more frequent sequence differs by one nucleotide. The gene calls are TRBV6-5 and TRBJ2-7, with D perhaps matching TRBD2 (6 bases). Germline CDR1 MNHEY, CDR2 SVGAGI. CDR3 length equals 16 residues. The CDR3, as DNA: TGTGCCGGCAGTTACGCGGGACCTCGAAGCTCCTACGAGCAGTACTTC. It yields the protein CAGSYAGPRSSYEQYF.

This clonotype showed up just a few times. The chain combines TRBV7-9 with TRBJ1-1, with D unresolved. Germline lookup yields CDR1 SEHNR and CDR2 FQNEAQ (reference sequence). The CDR3 has 14 amino acids. Trimming removed 2 bases from V and 5 bases from J, with 12 bases in between. This CDR3 reads CASSLLGMGTEAFF. CDR3 bases: TGTGCCAGCAGCTTATTGGGGATGGGGACTGAAGCTTTCTTT.

In this sample, this clonotype turned up many times. This chain links TRBV6-5 with TRBJ2-7, with TRBD2 identical over 12 bases. V was pared by 0 bases and J by 1 base, with 4 bases of the junction left unmatched. The CDR3 spans 17 residues. From germline, CDR1 is MNHEY and CDR2 SVGAGI. The CDR3: CASSYSPGLAGSYEQYF. The CDR3 coding sequence is TGTGCCAGCAGTTACTCACCGGGACTAGCGGGTTCCTACGAGCAGTACTTC.

This clonotype was counted a few times. V usage is TRBV2 and J usage is TRBJ1-4; the match to TRBD1 covers 7 bases. The germline V gene has CDR1 SNHLY and CDR2 FYNNEI. This CDR3 has 16 amino acids. V lost 4 bases, J lost 3 bases, and 8 bases stayed unmatched. The CDR3 DNA reads as TGTGCCAGCAGTGGGATGACAGGGATACCTAATGAAAAACTGTTTTTT. Its protein product is CASSGMTGIPNEKLFF.

The V and J genes are TRBV7-8 and TRBJ1-1; D is ambiguous. The germline V gene encodes CDR1 SGHVS and CDR2 FQNEAQ. The CDR3 spans 13 residues. V lost 6 bases, J lost 3 bases, and 11 bases lay in between. In nucleotides, the CDR3 is TGTGCCAGCAGGAGATCCGTGGACACTGAAGCTTTCTTT. It is translated as CASRRSVDTEAFF.

This clonotype occurred a few times. A much larger clonotype is one base distant, so this may be a read error. The gene calls are TRBV9 and TRBJ2-1, with no clear D. The J call could be wrong; TRBJ2-7 is a better fit for the DNA end. The germline V gene has CDR1 SGDLS and CDR2 YYNGEE. The CDR3 extends over 13 amino acids. DNA of the CDR3: TGTGCCAGCAGCGTTCAAAAGTACAATGAGCAGTACTTC. This sequence encodes CASSVQKYNEQYF.

This clonotype was counted ten times or more. The chain links TRBV11-2 to TRBJ1-2; D possibly corresponds to TRBD1 (5 bases). The V end was cut by 1 base, the J end by 0 bases, with 12 bases between. CDR3 length: 16 residues. Germline V gene lookup returns CDR1 SGHAT and CDR2 FQNNGV. The CDR3, as DNA: TGTGCCAGCAGCTTAGGGCGGACACCCACTAACTATGGCTACACCTTC. The encoded protein is CASSLGRTPTNYGYTF. Full variable domain (missing parts from reference TRBV11-2 and TRBJ1-2): EAGVAQSPRYKIIEKRQSVAFWCNPISGHATLYWYQQILGQGPKLLIQFQNNGVVDDSQLPKDRFSAERLKGVDSTLKIQPAKLEDSAVYLCASSLGRTPTNYGYTFGSGTRLTVV.

The V and J genes are TRBV21-1 and TRBJ1-2; the table gives TRBD1 as D, unverified against the DNA. TRBV21-1 is a pseudogene locus. This CDR3 comprises 13 residues. CDR3 bases: TGTGCCAGCAGCTGTCGGGACAGGGTTTACTCCACCTTC. This translates into CASSCRDRVYSTF.

The chain combines TRBV14 with TRBJ2-5; 9 nucleotides line up with TRBD1. CDR1 SGHDN and CDR2 FVKESK come from the germline V gene. V was pared by 3 bases and J by 3 bases, with 5 bases of the junction left unmatched. This CDR3 is built from 15 residues. CDR3 bases: TGTGCCAGCAGCCAGATTGGACAGGGGAAAGAGACCCAGTACTTC. Residues: CASSQIGQGKETQYF.

This clonotype was counted a few times. V and J are TRBV6-1 and TRBJ1-2, with D unclear. This CDR3 is built from 11 residues. Trimming removed 8 bases at V and 7 bases at J, with 11 bases between. Germline V gives CDR1 MNHNS, CDR2 SASEGT. In DNA, the CDR3 is TGTGCCAGCCGCCCCAGTCGTGGCTACACCTTC. Translation: CASRPSRGYTF.

To note about this clonotype: A read error may explain this, as a much larger clone is one base away. The gene calls are TRBV7-9 and TRBJ2-5, with 7 bases lining up with TRBD2. Germline V gene sequence: CDR1 SEHNR, CDR2 FQNEAQ (reference sequence). The CDR3 is made up of 14 amino acids. V trimming: 7 bases; J trimming: 2 bases; junction bases outside the gene matches: 7. CDR3 coding DNA: TGTGCCAGCAACTGGGGGGGGGGACAAGAGACCCAGTACTTC. Amino acids: CASNWGGGQETQYF.

This clonotype appeared a few times. This clone may be a read error of a much larger clone one base away. The chain joins TRBV5-6 to TRBJ2-5; 9 bases match TRBD1. This CDR3 has 14 residues. Losses at the gene ends were 5 bases for V and 2 bases for J; bases not matched to a gene: 4. The germline gives CDR1 SGHDT, CDR2 YYEEEE. The CDR3 DNA reads TGTGCCAGCAGGCCGGGACAGGGACAAGAGACCCAGTACTTC. Its translation is CASRPGQGQETQYF.

This clonotype was detected ten times or more. This chain uses TRBV29-1 with TRBJ1-2; no firm D call. In germline, CDR1 is SQVTM, CDR2 ANQGSEA. Trimming shortened V by 6 bases and J by 10 bases, and 27 bases separated the two germline ends. This CDR3 is built from 15 residues. The CDR3: CSVGKMQSILGIYTF. The CDR3 DNA is TGCAGCGTAGGCAAAATGCAAAGTATTTTGGGCATCTACACCTTC.